The sample holds a few counts of the clone carrying this TCR beta chain. The antigen is not known. Germline V gene lookup returns CDR1 SGHTA and CDR2 FQGNSA. This CDR3 contains 13 residues. Trimming shortened V by 1 base and J by 4 bases, and 7 bases separated the two germline ends. Isolated RNA was reverse transcribed into cDNA used as the sequencing template. Here immunoSEQ multiplex PCR was the method, and the copy in TCRdb shows in-frame clones only, minus some. This table has some 170,000 clones, less than 70% appearing once. The entry originates in a study of CD8+ T cells in alopecia areata. The study, taken as a whole, reports: Tofacitinib significantly decreased scalp clonality and expanded CD8+ clones among top 100.

Treatment in this sample: oral pan-JAK inhibitor, 5-10 mg twice daily. The chain has TRBV7-2 and TRBJ1-2; no reliable D call. The material sequenced was CD8+ T cells sorted from blood, taken at week 24, from a patient treated with tofacitinib. This sequence originates from a human donor with alopecia areata. This CDR3 reads CASSLVPPYGYTF. The CDR3 region has the DNA TGTGCCAGCAGCTTAGTCCCTCCCTATGGCTACACCTTC. Using reference TRBV7-2 and TRBJ1-2 for the parts outside the CDR3, the full variable domain is GAGVSQSPSNKVTEKGKDVELRCDPISGHTALYWYRQSLGQGLEFLIYFQGNSAPDKSGLPSDRFSAERTGGSVSTLTIQRTQQEDSAVYLCASSLVPPYGYTFGSGTRLTVV.